The T cell receptor (beta chain) under discussion was sequenced for a study of blood T cell repertoires in COVID-19. Profiling relied on immunoSEQ multiplex PCR, and the TCRdb table lists in-frame clones only, not all of them. The sample yields 54,000 or so clones, 70% to 85% seen once. Sequencing used peripheral blood. This TCR came from a man at least 80 years old with COVID-19, enrolled during active disease.

The CDR3 bases are TGTGCCAGTAGTACGGTAACTAGTGGAGTCACAGATACGCAGTATTTT. Translation gives CASSTVTSGVTDTQYF. The V and J genes are TRBV19 and TRBJ2-3, with D tentatively TRBD2 (5 bases). V was trimmed by 4 bases and J by 2 bases, leaving 16 bases between them. The CDR3 length is 16 residues. From germline, CDR1 is LNHDA and CDR2 SQIVND (reference sequence).